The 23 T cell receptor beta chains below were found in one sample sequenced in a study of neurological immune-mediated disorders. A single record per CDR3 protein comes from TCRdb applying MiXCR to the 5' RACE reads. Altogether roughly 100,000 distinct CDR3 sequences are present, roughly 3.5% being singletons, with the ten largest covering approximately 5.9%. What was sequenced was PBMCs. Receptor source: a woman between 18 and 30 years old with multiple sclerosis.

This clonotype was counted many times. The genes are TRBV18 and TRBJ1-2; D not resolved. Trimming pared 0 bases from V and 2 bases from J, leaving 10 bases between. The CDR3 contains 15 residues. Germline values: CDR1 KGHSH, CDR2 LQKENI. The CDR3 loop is CASSPPVSRNYGYTF. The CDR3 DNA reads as TGTGCCAGCTCACCACCGGTATCCAGAAACTATGGCTACACCTTC. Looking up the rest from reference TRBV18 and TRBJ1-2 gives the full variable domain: NAGVMQNPRHLVRRRGQEARLRCSPMKGHSHVYWYRQLPEEGLKFMVYLQKENIIDESGMPKERFSAEFPKEGPSILRIQQVVRGDSAAYFCASSPPVSRNYGYTFGSGTRLTVV.

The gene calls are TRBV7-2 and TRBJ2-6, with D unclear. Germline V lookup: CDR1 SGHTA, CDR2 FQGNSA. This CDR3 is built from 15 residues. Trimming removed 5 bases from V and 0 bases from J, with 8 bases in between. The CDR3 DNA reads TGTGCCAGCAGCACCACACTCTCTGGGGCCAACGTCCTGACTTTC. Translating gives CASSTTLSGANVLTF. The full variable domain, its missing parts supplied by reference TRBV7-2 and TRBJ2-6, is GAGVSQSPSNKVTEKGKDVELRCDPISGHTALYWYRQSLGQGLEFLIYFQGNSAPDKSGLPSDRFSAERTGGSVSTLTIQRTQQEDSAVYLCASSTTLSGANVLTFGAGSRLTVL.

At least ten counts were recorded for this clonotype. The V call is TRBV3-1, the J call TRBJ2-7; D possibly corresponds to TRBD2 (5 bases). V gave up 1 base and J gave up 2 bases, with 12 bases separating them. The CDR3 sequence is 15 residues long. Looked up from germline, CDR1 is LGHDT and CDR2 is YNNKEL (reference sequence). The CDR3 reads CASSQVAGYTYEQYF. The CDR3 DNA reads TGTGCCAGCAGCCAAGTGGCGGGTTATACCTACGAGCAGTACTTC.

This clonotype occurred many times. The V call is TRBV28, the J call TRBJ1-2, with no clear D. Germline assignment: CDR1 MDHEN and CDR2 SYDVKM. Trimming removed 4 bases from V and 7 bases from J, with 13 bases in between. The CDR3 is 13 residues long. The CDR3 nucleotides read TGTGCCAGCAGTTCCACATCCATCGGTGGCTACACCTTC. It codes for CASSSTSIGGYTF.

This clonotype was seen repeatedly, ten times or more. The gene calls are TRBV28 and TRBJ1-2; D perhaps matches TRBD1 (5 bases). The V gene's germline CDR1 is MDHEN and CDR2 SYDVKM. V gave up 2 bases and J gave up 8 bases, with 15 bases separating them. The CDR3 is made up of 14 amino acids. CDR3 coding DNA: TGTGCCAGCAGTTTAGCGACAGTCCCAGGGGGCTACACCTTC. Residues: CASSLATVPGGYTF.

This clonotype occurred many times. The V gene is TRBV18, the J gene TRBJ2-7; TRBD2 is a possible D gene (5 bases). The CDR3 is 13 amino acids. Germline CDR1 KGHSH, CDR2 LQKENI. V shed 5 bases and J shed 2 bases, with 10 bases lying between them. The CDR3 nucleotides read TGTGCCAGCTCAGGTAGCGCCACCTACGAGCAGTACTTC. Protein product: CASSGSATYEQYF.

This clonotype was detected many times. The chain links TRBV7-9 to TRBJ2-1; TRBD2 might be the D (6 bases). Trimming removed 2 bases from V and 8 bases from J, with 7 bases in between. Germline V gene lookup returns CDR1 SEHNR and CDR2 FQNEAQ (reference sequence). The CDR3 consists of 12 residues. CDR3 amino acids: CASSLTGDEQFF. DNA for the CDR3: TGTGCCAGCAGCTTAACGGGGGATGAGCAGTTCTTC.

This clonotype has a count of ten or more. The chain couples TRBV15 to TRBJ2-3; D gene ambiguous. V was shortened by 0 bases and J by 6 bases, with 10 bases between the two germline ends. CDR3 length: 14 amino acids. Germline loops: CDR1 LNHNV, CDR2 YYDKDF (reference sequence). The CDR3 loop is CATSRDAARDTQYF. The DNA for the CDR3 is TGTGCCACCAGCAGAGATGCGGCGAGGGATACGCAGTATTTT.

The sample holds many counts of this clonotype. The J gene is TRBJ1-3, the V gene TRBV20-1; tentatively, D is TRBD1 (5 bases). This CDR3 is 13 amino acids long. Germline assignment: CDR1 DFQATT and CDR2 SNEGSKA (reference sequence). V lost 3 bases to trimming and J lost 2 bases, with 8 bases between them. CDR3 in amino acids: CSASQGPGNTIYF. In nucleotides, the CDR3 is TGCAGTGCTAGTCAGGGCCCTGGAAACACCATATATTTT.

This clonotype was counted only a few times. The CDR3 reads CASSTPGTTQYF. The CDR3 bases are TGTGCCAGCAGCACCCCGGGGACTACGCAGTATTTT. The chain combines TRBV6-6 with TRBJ2-3; either TRBD1 or TRBD2 may fit D (5 bases each). V dropped 6 bases and J dropped 8 bases, with 12 bases sitting between them. Germline V gene lookup returns CDR1 MNHNY and CDR2 SVGAGI (reference sequence). CDR3 length: 12 amino acids.

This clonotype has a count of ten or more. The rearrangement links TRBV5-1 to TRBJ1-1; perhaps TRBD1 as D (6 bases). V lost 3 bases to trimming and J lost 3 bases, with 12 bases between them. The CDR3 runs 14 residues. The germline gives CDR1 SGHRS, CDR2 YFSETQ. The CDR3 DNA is TGCGCCAGCAGCTCCCGGGACACCTACACTGAAGCTTTCTTT. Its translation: CASSSRDTYTEAFF.

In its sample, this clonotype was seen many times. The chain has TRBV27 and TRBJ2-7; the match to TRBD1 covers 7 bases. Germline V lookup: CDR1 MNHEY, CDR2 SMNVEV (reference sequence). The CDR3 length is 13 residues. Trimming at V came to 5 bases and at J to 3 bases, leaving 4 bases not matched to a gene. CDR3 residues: CASSVHRGYEQYF. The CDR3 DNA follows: TGTGCCAGCAGTGTACACAGGGGCTACGAGCAGTACTTC.

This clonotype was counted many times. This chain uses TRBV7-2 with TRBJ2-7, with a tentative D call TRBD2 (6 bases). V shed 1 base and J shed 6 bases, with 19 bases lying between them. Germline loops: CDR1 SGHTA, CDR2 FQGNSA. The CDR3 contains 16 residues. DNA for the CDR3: TGTGCCAGCAGCTTAGATGCGGGACTCCAGCTTTTCGAGCAGTACTTC. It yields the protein CASSLDAGLQLFEQYF. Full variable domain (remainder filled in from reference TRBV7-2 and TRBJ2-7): GAGVSQSPSNKVTEKGKDVELRCDPISGHTALYWYRQSLGQGLEFLIYFQGNSAPDKSGLPSDRFSAERTGGSVSTLTIQRTQQEDSAVYLCASSLDAGLQLFEQYFGPGTRLTVT.

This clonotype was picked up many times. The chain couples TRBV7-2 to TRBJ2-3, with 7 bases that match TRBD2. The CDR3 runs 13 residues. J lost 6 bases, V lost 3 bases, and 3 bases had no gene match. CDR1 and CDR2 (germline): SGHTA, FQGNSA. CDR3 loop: CASSFAGEDTQYF. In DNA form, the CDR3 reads TGTGCCAGCAGCTTTGCGGGAGAGGATACGCAGTATTTT.

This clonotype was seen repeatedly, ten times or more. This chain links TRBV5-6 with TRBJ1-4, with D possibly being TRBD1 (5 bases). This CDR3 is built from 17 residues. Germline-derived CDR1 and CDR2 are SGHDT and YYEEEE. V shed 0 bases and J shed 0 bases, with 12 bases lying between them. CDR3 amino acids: CASSLDGSGPTNEKLFF. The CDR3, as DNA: TGTGCCAGCAGCTTGGATGGTTCAGGGCCAACTAATGAAAAACTGTTTTTT. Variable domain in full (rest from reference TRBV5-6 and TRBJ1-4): DAGVTQSPTHLIKTRGQQVTLRCSPKSGHDTVSWYQQALGQGPQFIFQYYEEEERQRGNFPDRFSGHQFPNYSSELNVNALLLGDSALYLCASSLDGSGPTNEKLFFGSGTQLSVL.

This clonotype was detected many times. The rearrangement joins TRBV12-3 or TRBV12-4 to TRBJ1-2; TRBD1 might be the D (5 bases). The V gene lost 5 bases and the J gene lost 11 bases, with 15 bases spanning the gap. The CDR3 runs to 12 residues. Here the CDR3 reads CASSPGTVGYTF. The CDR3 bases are TGTGCCAGCAGTCCGGGGACGGTCGGGTACACCTTC.

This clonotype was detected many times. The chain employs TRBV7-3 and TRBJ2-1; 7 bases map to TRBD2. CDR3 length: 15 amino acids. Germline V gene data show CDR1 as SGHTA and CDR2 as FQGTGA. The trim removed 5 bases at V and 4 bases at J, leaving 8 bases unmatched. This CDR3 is CASSLGASGYNEQFF. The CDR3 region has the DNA TGTGCCAGCAGCCTCGGGGCTAGCGGTTACAATGAGCAGTTCTTC.

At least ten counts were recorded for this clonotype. CDR3 nucleotide sequence: TGTGCCAGCATTCAGGCAGGGGACCGCAATGAGCAGTTCTTC. This sequence encodes CASIQAGDRNEQFF. The genes are TRBV7-9 and TRBJ2-1, with a possible D match to TRBD1 (6 bases). Germline CDR1 and CDR2: SEHNR and FQNEAQ (reference sequence). CDR3 length: 14 residues. V was cut by 7 bases and J by 6 bases, with 16 bases left in between.

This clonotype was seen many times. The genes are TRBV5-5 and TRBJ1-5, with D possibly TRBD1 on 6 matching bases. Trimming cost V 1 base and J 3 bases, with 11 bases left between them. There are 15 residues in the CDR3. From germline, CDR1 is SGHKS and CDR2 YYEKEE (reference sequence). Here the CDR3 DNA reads TGTGCCAGCAGCTTGAGGGACATCACCAATCAGCCCCAGCATTTT. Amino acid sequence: CASSLRDITNQPQHF.

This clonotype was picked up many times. As DNA, the CDR3 is TGCAGTGTCAGGGACAGGGGGTCGGACTATGGCTACACCTTC. This gives the protein CSVRDRGSDYGYTF. The V call is TRBV20-1, the J call TRBJ1-2, with 11 bases that match TRBD1. V gave up 7 bases and J gave up 3 bases; unmatched junction bases: 7. CDR1 and CDR2 (germline): DFQATT, SNEGSKA (reference sequence). The CDR3 has 14 residues.

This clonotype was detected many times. The chain's CDR3 is CASSFGQGAREQYF. The DNA of the CDR3 is TGTGCCAGCAGCTTTGGACAGGGGGCACGGGAGCAGTACTTC. V gene TRBV7-2 combines with J gene TRBJ2-7; TRBD1 aligns across 11 bases. This CDR3 is 14 amino acids long. Germline loops: CDR1 SGHTA, CDR2 FQGNSA. V lost 3 bases and J lost 7; bases outside the gene matches: 5.

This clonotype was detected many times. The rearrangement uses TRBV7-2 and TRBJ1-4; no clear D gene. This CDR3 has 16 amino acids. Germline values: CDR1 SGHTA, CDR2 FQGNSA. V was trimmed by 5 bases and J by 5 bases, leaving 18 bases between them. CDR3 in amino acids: CASSPWLALPNEKLFF. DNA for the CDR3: TGTGCCAGCAGCCCATGGTTAGCCCTTCCAAATGAAAAACTGTTTTTT. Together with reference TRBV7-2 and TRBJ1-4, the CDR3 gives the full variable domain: GAGVSQSPSNKVTEKGKDVELRCDPISGHTALYWYRQSLGQGLEFLIYFQGNSAPDKSGLPSDRFSAERTGGSVSTLTIQRTQQEDSAVYLCASSPWLALPNEKLFFGSGTQLSVL.

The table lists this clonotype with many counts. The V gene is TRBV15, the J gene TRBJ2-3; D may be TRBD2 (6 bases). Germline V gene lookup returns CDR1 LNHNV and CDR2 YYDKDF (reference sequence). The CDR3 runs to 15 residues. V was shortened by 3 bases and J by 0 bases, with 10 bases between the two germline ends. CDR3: CATSRESGSTDTQYF. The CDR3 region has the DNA TGTGCCACCAGCAGGGAGAGCGGGAGCACAGATACGCAGTATTTT.